One sample yielded the 8 T cell receptor beta chains listed below, sequenced in a study of blood T cells in healthy people across ages. The use of a sample-barcoded 5' primer and a J-beta primer mix characterized a second PCR of roughly 7 to 11 cycles. TCRdb independently ran MiXCR on the 5' RACE reads; one entry per CDR3 protein. The data hold about 1.5 million distinct CDR3 sequences, with roughly 43% observed a single time. The specimen was blood. Source of these receptors: a woman between 18 and 30 years old in good health.

This clonotype was recorded a few times. V and J are TRBV12-3 or TRBV12-4 and TRBJ2-7; a weak D match, TRBD1 (6 bases). The CDR3 sequence is 15 residues long. Trimming cost V 6 bases and J 7 bases, with 22 bases left between them. CDR3 bases: TGTGCCAGCAGCTCCCAGGTTTCCAGGGGCGGGGAGCAGTACTTC. This sequence encodes CASSSQVSRGGEQYF.

V is TRBV6-5 and J is TRBJ1-2, with D maybe TRBD1 (5 bases). Germline V gene lookup returns CDR1 MNHEY and CDR2 SVGAGI. Trimming stripped 0 bases from V and 0 bases from J, with 20 bases between. CDR3 length: 19 amino acids. The CDR3 DNA follows: TGTGCCAGCAGTTACTCGGGGTGGGGCCAGGGACCTGCTAACTATGGCTACACCTTC. Protein: CASSYSGWGQGPANYGYTF.

The chain carries TRBV4-1 and TRBJ2-3; the D call may be TRBD1 or TRBD2 (5 bases each). With 2 bases removed from V and 2 bases from J, the gap between germline ends came to 14 bases. The CDR3 loop spans 16 amino acids. CDR1 and CDR2 from the germline V gene are MGHRA and YSYEKL. CDR3 DNA: TGCGCCAGCAGCCAATCCCCGGGACCTTACACAGATACGCAGTATTTT. Translating it yields CASSQSPGPYTDTQYF.

The genes are TRBV11-2 and TRBJ2-1; no definite D call. Germline CDR1 is SGHAT and CDR2 is FQNNGV. Trimming removed 0 bases at V and 12 bases at J, with 15 bases between. The CDR3 contains 14 residues. CDR3 sequence (DNA): TGTGCCAGCAGCTTAGAGACTGGCGAGGTTGGGCAGTTCTTC. It specifies CASSLETGEVGQFF.

The gene calls are TRBV24-1 and TRBJ1-1; a possible D gene is TRBD1 (5 bases). Germline CDR1 reads KGHDR; CDR2 reads SFDVKD. The V and J ends lost 7 bases and 5 bases respectively, with 10 bases between them. This CDR3 is 12 amino acids long. CDR3 sequence: CATRGARTEAFF. DNA for the CDR3: TGTGCCACCAGAGGGGCCAGGACTGAAGCTTTCTTT.

This clonotype has only a few counts. This sequence joins TRBV7-6 and TRBJ2-1; TRBD2 aligns across 11 bases. This CDR3 region has 15 residues. The V segment lost 1 base and the J segment 8 bases; nucleotides outside the gene matches: 4. Germline V gene data show CDR1 as SGHVS and CDR2 as FNYEAQ. The CDR3 bases are TGTGCCAGCAGCTTAGTAGCGGGGGGGCTCTATGAGCAGTTCTTC. It specifies CASSLVAGGLYEQFF.

V is TRBV29-1 and J is TRBJ2-7; a weak D match, TRBD1 (5 bases). Germline loops: CDR1 SQVTM, CDR2 ANQGSEA. The CDR3 has 13 amino acids. V was pared by 7 bases and J by 0 bases, with 13 bases between. Here the CDR3 DNA reads TGCAGCGGACGTAAGGGGCCCTCCTACGAGCAGTACTTC. Its translation: CSGRKGPSYEQYF.

This clonotype has a handful of counts. The V call is TRBV28, the J call TRBJ1-2; weak D call: TRBD1 (5 bases). Germline V gives CDR1 MDHEN, CDR2 SYDVKM. The CDR3 extends over 16 amino acids. The V gene lost 5 bases and the J gene lost 6 bases, with 22 bases spanning the gap. CDR3 loop: CASSARGGAAFHGYTF. The DNA for the CDR3 is TGTGCCAGCAGTGCCCGAGGTGGGGCCGCCTTCCATGGCTACACCTTC.